Presented here are 2 T cell receptor beta chains from one specimen sequenced in a study of CD8+ T cells in alopecia areata. In each case, RNA was isolated and then reverse transcribed into cDNA as the sequencing template. Assay used: immunoSEQ multiplex PCR; TCRdb lists only in-frame clones, some missing. This table holds about 190,000 clones, 60% found once. This sample's treatment: oral pan-JAK inhibitor, 5-10 mg twice daily. This material consisted of CD4+ T cells sorted from blood, taken at week 24, from a patient treated with tofacitinib. The receptors come from a human donor with alopecia areata.

This chain connects TRBV5-1 to TRBJ1-1; D not certain. The CDR3 consists of 13 residues. The germline V gene encodes CDR1 SGHRS and CDR2 YFSETQ. With 0 bases removed from V and 2 bases from J, the gap between germline ends came to 5 bases. In DNA form, the CDR3 reads TGCGCCAGCAGCTTGGGTGTAAACACTGAAGCTTTCTTT. Translating it yields CASSLGVNTEAFF.

The V and J genes are TRBV28 and TRBJ1-2, with TRBD1 matching over 8 bases. J was trimmed by 4 bases and V by 5 bases; bases with no gene match: 9. The CDR3 loop spans 15 amino acids. Germline lookup yields CDR1 MDHEN and CDR2 SYDVKM. The DNA for the CDR3 is TGTGCCAGCAGTCAACCAGGGGGCATGGGCTATGGCTACACCTTC. Its translation: CASSQPGGMGYGYTF.